Listed here is a single T cell receptor (beta chain). Its antigen is still unknown. No base quality information exists; no much larger clone differs at one position. The sample is drawn from a study of technical replicates of blood from several donors (dated by TCRdb to about 2017). Receptor libraries were prepared by the immunoSEQ multiplex PCR assay. TCRdb mirrors the immuneACCESS table, restricted to in-frame sequences. Some clones are absent from its copies; in checked studies, under half trace to an unresolved V gene, and the reason for the others is unknown. Recorded for this sample are 55,000 to 75,000 clones; about 95% of them occurred a single time. The top ten clones comprise less than 3.5% of the sample. Sequencing was done on a sample of PBMCs. The sequence came from a human donor in good health. Some clones in this sample may be carry-over from other donors' samples.

The CDR3: CASSLLPELSYEQYF. The DNA is TGTGCCAGCAGCTTATTGCCCGAACTCTCCTACGAGCAGTACTTC. The rearranged segments are TRBV7-9 and TRBJ2-7, with the D gene not clear enough to name. CDR1 and CDR2, looked up from the germline V gene (reference sequence), are SEHNR and FQNEAQ. V sheds 2 bases and J sheds 0 bases, leaving 11 bases between their ends. There are 15 amino acids in the CDR3, from cysteine to phenylalanine inclusive. The sequence is cut down to CDR3 DNA, 45 bases in frame from base 1.